Below are 11 T cell receptor beta chains sequenced from a single sample in a study of blood T cell repertoires in COVID-19. The table came from immunoSEQ multiplex PCR; TCRdb's copy has only in-frame clones and leaves some out. The sample carries 290,000 or so clones, roughly 92% recorded once. The sample was peripheral blood. The receptors stem from a woman aged 25-40 years with COVID-19, enrolled during active disease.

The genes are TRBV5-1 and TRBJ2-3; 7 bases align to TRBD1. V dropped 4 bases and J dropped 1; count of bases not matched to a gene: 6. This CDR3 comprises 15 residues. Per germline, CDR1 SGHRS and CDR2 YFSETQ. Here the CDR3 reads CASSITGVGTDTQYF. The CDR3 nucleotides read TGCGCCAGCAGCATTACAGGGGTAGGCACAGATACGCAGTATTTT.

The CDR3 region has the DNA TGTGCCAGCAGCTTAGTAGCCAGCAAGAACACTGAAGCTTTCTTT. This encodes CASSLVASKNTEAFF. The chain combines TRBV7-2 with TRBJ1-1, with D unclear. From germline, CDR1 is SGHTA and CDR2 FQGNSA. The CDR3 consists of 15 residues. Trimming stripped 1 base from V and 1 base from J, with 10 bases between.

V is TRBV6-5 and J is TRBJ1-5; D might be TRBD1 (5 bases). The CDR3 runs 14 residues. Germline CDR1 MNHEY, CDR2 SVGAGI. The germline V and J ends were trimmed by 8 bases and 1 base, with 12 bases remaining between them. The CDR3 bases are TGTGCCAGCTTCAGGGCCCTAAGCAATCAGCCCCAGCATTTT. This translates into CASFRALSNQPQHF.

In this sample, this clone turned up once. The chain has TRBV11-2 and TRBJ2-3, with a tentative D call TRBD2 (6 bases). Germline V gene sequence: CDR1 SGHAT, CDR2 FQNNGV. The CDR3 spans 17 residues. Deletions cut 0 bases from V and 4 bases from J, with 17 bases between. The CDR3 sequence: CASSLDQGLGTSDTQYF. Here the CDR3 DNA reads TGTGCCAGCAGCTTAGATCAGGGACTTGGCACCTCAGATACGCAGTATTTT.

V is TRBV6-5 and J is TRBJ1-2, with no clear D. This CDR3 has 14 amino acids. The V gene lost 6 bases and the J gene lost 4 bases, with 15 bases spanning the gap. The germline V gene encodes CDR1 MNHEY and CDR2 SVGAGI. CDR3 DNA: TGTGCCAGCAGGGTTCTCGGGAACCTCTATGGCTACACCTTC. Its protein product is CASRVLGNLYGYTF.

The rearrangement joins TRBV6-1 to TRBJ1-6; 8 positions match TRBD1. The germline V gene has CDR1 MNHNS and CDR2 SASEGT. The CDR3 is 15 amino acids. Germline trimming cut 3 bases from V and 14 bases from J; bases unmatched to any gene: 12. DNA of the CDR3: TGTGCCAGCAGTGAGCCCGGGACAGGCGCAAGGACCCTCCACTTT. Translation: CASSEPGTGARTLHF.

The chain recombines TRBV5-1 with TRBJ2-5, with 9 positions matching TRBD2. CDR1 SGHRS and CDR2 YFSETQ come from the germline V gene. Unmatched junction bases numbered 8, after V lost 0 bases and J lost 5 bases. CDR3 length equals 16 residues. Written as DNA, the CDR3 is TGCGCCAGCAGCTTGGAAGGCGGGAGGGCCCTCGAGACCCAGTACTTC. Translating it yields CASSLEGGRALETQYF.

The chain couples TRBV5-4 to TRBJ2-5, with TRBD2 as a possible D gene (6 bases). Trimming shortened V by 4 bases and J by 0 bases, and 10 bases separated the two germline ends. Germline V gene data show CDR1 as SGHNT and CDR2 as YYREEE (reference sequence). This CDR3 has 14 amino acids. The CDR3 region has the DNA TGTGCCAGCAGCCCTACTAGCAACCAAGAGACCCAGTACTTC. As protein: CASSPTSNQETQYF. The whole variable domain, remainder taken from reference TRBV5-4 and TRBJ2-5, is ETGVTQSPTHLIKTRGQQVTLRCSSQSGHNTVSWYQQALGQGPQFIFQYYREEENGRGNFPPRFSGLQFPNYSSELNVNALELDDSALYLCASSPTSNQETQYFGPGTRLLVL.

The chain has TRBV5-1 and TRBJ2-1, with TRBD2 matching 8 bases. CDR3 size: 16 residues. Germline V gives CDR1 SGHRS, CDR2 YFSETQ. V lost 2 bases and J lost 0; bases outside the gene matches: 4. The CDR3 region is CASSLLAVSSYNEQFF. In DNA form, the CDR3 reads TGCGCCAGCAGCTTACTAGCGGTTAGCTCCTACAATGAGCAGTTCTTC.

This chain joins TRBV18 and TRBJ2-7; the D gene is possibly TRBD1 (6 bases). The CDR3 totals 15 residues. The germline CDR1 and CDR2 sequences are KGHSH and LQKENI. The ends were cut back, 1 base at V and 1 base at J, with 11 bases in the middle. The CDR3: CASSPLSGTSYEQYF. The DNA for the CDR3 is TGTGCCAGCTCACCACTCTCCGGGACATCCTACGAGCAGTACTTC.

CDR3 sequence: CASSYSGTPNTEAFF. The CDR3 coding sequence is TGTGCCAGCAGTTACTCGGGGACACCGAACACTGAAGCTTTCTTT. The J gene is TRBJ1-1, the V gene TRBV6-5; the D gene is possibly TRBD1 (6 bases). CDR3 length: 15 residues. Trimming took 0 bases from V and 1 from J, leaving 9 bases between them. In germline, CDR1 is MNHEY, CDR2 SVGAGI.